Listed below are T cell receptor beta chains from one sample, sequenced in a study of post-analysis software for immune sequencing data. TCRdb re-called the PCR reads with MiXCR, one entry per CDR3 protein. Of 380,000 or so distinct CDR3 sequences listed, less than 40% were seen once; the top ten hold 13%. The source material was blood. The receptors come from a girl aged 10 to 17 with multiple sclerosis. The CDR3 runs from the conserved cysteine through the conserved F or W. D genes are given only for firm matches. A clone size is listed for some rows: how often the clone was seen (once, few, many), or a class if it is expanded.

CDR3aa | CDR3nt | d_gene | j_gene | abundance | v_gene
CASSLWQGEENIQYF | TGTGCCAGCAGCTTATGGCAGGGGGAGGAAAACATTCAGTACTTC | - | TRBJ2-4 | - | TRBV7-2
CASRRLNTGELFF | TGTGCCAGCCGGAGATTGAACACCGGGGAGCTGTTTTTT | - | TRBJ2-2 | few | TRBV6-5
CASSFRGPGDTEAFF | TGCGCCAGCAGCTTCCGGGGGCCTGGGGACACTGAAGCTTTCTTT | - | TRBJ1-1 | - | TRBV5-1
CASSRIEGRGNGYTF | TGTGCCAGCAGCCGCATTGAGGGGCGAGGAAATGGCTACACCTTC | - | TRBJ1-2 | - | TRBV6-6
CASSLGGVSYGYTF | TGTGCCAGCAGCTTAGGAGGGGTCAGCTATGGCTACACCTTC | - | TRBJ1-2 | few | TRBV7-9
CSGALSREVEKLFF | TGCAGCGGGGCTTTGTCCCGGGAGGTTGAAAAACTGTTTTTT | - | TRBJ1-4 | - | TRBV29-1
CASSPPGISGANVLTF | TGTGCCAGCAGCCCCCCAGGAATATCTGGGGCCAACGTCCTGACTTTC | - | TRBJ2-6 | once | TRBV12-3/TRBV12-4
CASSQGNTDGYTF | TGTGCCAGCAGCCAAGGAAATACGGATGGCTACACCTTC | - | TRBJ1-2 | few | TRBV3-1
CSVETGVSTDTQYF | TGCAGCGTTGAAACAGGGGTCTCCACAGATACGCAGTATTTT | TRBD1 | TRBJ2-3 | many | TRBV29-1
CASSQDLDSGYTDTQYF | TGCGCCAGCAGCCAAGATCTAGACTCCGGATACACAGATACGCAGTATTTT | - | TRBJ2-3 | few | TRBV4-1
CSARDGGVGNEQYF | TGCAGTGCTAGAGATGGGGGGGTAGGAAACGAGCAGTACTTC | TRBD2 | TRBJ2-7 | - | TRBV20-1
CASNKMGQGSYEQYF | TGTGCCAGCAACAAAATGGGACAGGGCTCCTACGAGCAGTACTTC | TRBD1 | TRBJ2-7 | - | TRBV7-9
CASGPPLLAGEQYF | TGTGCCAGCGGTCCCCCTCTACTAGCGGGGGAGCAGTACTTC | TRBD2 | TRBJ2-7 | - | TRBV7-9
CSVEELEGSSYNEQFF | TGCAGCGTTGAAGAACTCGAGGGTAGCTCCTACAATGAGCAGTTCTTC | - | TRBJ2-1 | few | TRBV29-1
CSASWGRSSYNEQFF | TGCAGTGCTAGTTGGGGACGAAGCTCCTACAATGAGCAGTTCTTC | - | TRBJ2-1 | - | TRBV20-1
CASSLMSSEAFF | TGTGCCAGCAGCTTGATGAGTTCTGAAGCTTTCTTT | - | TRBJ1-1 | few | TRBV5-5
CASSSLLTSAHYEQYF | TGTGCCAGCAGCTCGCTGCTGACTAGCGCACACTACGAGCAGTACTTC | TRBD2 | TRBJ2-7 | few | TRBV6-2/TRBV6-3
CSARTGTGAGYTF | TGCAGTGCTAGAACAGGGACAGGCGCGGGCTACACCTTC | TRBD1 | TRBJ1-2 | - | TRBV20-1
CSAGEGNYGYTF | TGCAGCGCCGGGGAGGGCAACTATGGCTACACCTTC | - | TRBJ1-2 | many | TRBV29-1
CASSDRVLTDTQYF | TGTGCCAGCAGTGACAGGGTCCTCACAGATACGCAGTATTTT | - | TRBJ2-3 | - | TRBV2
CASSQGQGAVEDEQFF | TGTGCCAGCAGCCAAGGACAGGGTGCAGTAGAGGATGAGCAGTTCTTC | TRBD1 | TRBJ2-1 | few | TRBV3-1
CASSPGIAEDTQYF | TGTGCCAGCTCACCAGGGATAGCGGAAGATACGCAGTATTTT | - | TRBJ2-3 | few | TRBV18
CASSVGLGPSRADTQYF | TGTGCCAGCAGCGTGGGGTTGGGCCCCTCGAGAGCAGATACGCAGTATTTT | - | TRBJ2-3 | few | TRBV9
CASSAQGQGLQGYTF | TGTGCCAGCAGCGCCCAGGGACAGGGACTTCAAGGCTACACCTTC | TRBD1 | TRBJ1-2 | - | TRBV7-2
CASSSGTGWGEQYF | TGCGCCAGCAGCTCGGGGACAGGGTGGGGCGAGCAGTACTTC | TRBD1 | TRBJ2-7 | - | TRBV5-1
CSVRGQIYEQYF | TGCAGCGTTCGGGGACAGATTTACGAGCAGTACTTC | TRBD1 | TRBJ2-7 | many | TRBV29-1
CASSQQLPQGLGGANVRTF | TGCGCCAGCAGCCAACAGCTCCCACAGGGGCTCGGTGGGGCCAACGTCCGGACTTTC | TRBD1 | TRBJ2-6 | - | TRBV4-1
CASSQEELARRSEQFF | TGTGCCAGCAGCCAAGAAGAGCTAGCGAGGAGGAGTGAGCAGTTCTTC | - | TRBJ2-1 | few | TRBV14
CASSHSTGYGYTF | TGTGCCAGCAGCCATTCGACAGGGTATGGCTACACCTTC | TRBD1 | TRBJ1-2 | - | TRBV12-3/TRBV12-4
CASSTIRQVGGSREQYF | TGTGCCAGCAGTACCATACGACAGGTCGGGGGGTCGAGGGAGCAGTACTTC | - | TRBJ2-7 | - | TRBV27
CASGFYGVDGYTF | TGTGCTAGTGGTTTTTACGGGGTTGACGGCTACACCTTC | - | TRBJ1-2 | few | TRBV12-5
CASSLNRGGAYSGANVLTF | TGCGCCAGCAGCTTGAACCGAGGCGGGGCGTACTCTGGGGCCAACGTCCTGACTTTC | - | TRBJ2-6 | - | TRBV5-1
CASRDRGVNQPQHF | TGTGCCAGCAGGGACAGGGGAGTTAATCAGCCCCAGCATTTT | TRBD1 | TRBJ1-5 | few | TRBV12-3/TRBV12-4
CASSPPDREAYEKLFF | TGTGCCAGCAGCCCCCCCGACAGGGAGGCGTATGAAAAACTGTTTTTT | TRBD1 | TRBJ1-4 | - | TRBV7-9
CATSDRGGGTDTQYF | TGTGCCACCAGTGATCGAGGCGGGGGCACAGATACGCAGTATTTT | - | TRBJ2-3 | - | TRBV24-1
CSVETSGGARDTQYF | TGCAGCGTAGAAACTAGCGGGGGGGCACGGGATACGCAGTATTTT | TRBD2 | TRBJ2-3 | few | TRBV29-1
CATSDVRGGSLYNSPLHF | TGTGCCACCAGTGATGTTAGAGGGGGCTCCCTCTATAATTCACCCCTCCACTTT | TRBD1 | TRBJ1-6 | few | TRBV24-1
CASSYGPHYEQYF | TGTGCCAGCAGTTACGGGCCACACTACGAGCAGTACTTC | - | TRBJ2-7 | - | TRBV12-3/TRBV12-4
CASSPGGINQPQHF | TGTGCCAGCTCACCAGGGGGGATTAATCAGCCCCAGCATTTT | - | TRBJ1-5 | few | TRBV18
CASSYSRQGKAFF | TGTGCCAGCAGTTACTCGCGACAGGGGAAAGCTTTCTTT | TRBD1 | TRBJ1-1 | - | TRBV6-5
CASSAQGAHYGYTF | TGTGCCAGCAGTGCTCAGGGGGCCCACTATGGCTACACCTTC | TRBD1 | TRBJ1-2 | - | TRBV12-3/TRBV12-4
CATSRAGGTYGTDTQYF | TGTGCCACCAGCAGAGCAGGAGGGACGTATGGCACAGATACGCAGTATTTT | - | TRBJ2-3 | - | TRBV15
CASSKRLAGGTYNEQFF | TGTGCCAGTAGTAAGAGGCTAGCGGGGGGGACATACAATGAGCAGTTCTTC | TRBD2 | TRBJ2-1 | once | TRBV19
CASSDDRVGNQPQHF | TGTGCCAGCAGCGACGACAGGGTAGGAAATCAGCCCCAGCATTTT | TRBD1 | TRBJ1-5 | few | TRBV2
CASRASTEAFF | TGTGCCAGCAGGGCGTCCACTGAAGCTTTCTTT | - | TRBJ1-1 | - | TRBV12-3/TRBV12-4
CSARRDYNEQFF | TGCAGTGCTAGGCGGGATTACAATGAGCAGTTCTTC | - | TRBJ2-1 | - | TRBV20-1
CASSQEATSGLNEKLFF | TGCGCCAGCAGCCAAGAGGCGACATCAGGTCTGAATGAAAAACTGTTTTTT | - | TRBJ1-4 | - | TRBV4-1
CASSLDSLGGVDGETQYF | TGTGCCAGCAGCTTAGATTCCCTTGGGGGAGTCGACGGAGAGACCCAGTACTTC | - | TRBJ2-5 | - | TRBV11-2
CASSRGRDSGVLYNEQFF | TGTGCCAGCAGTCGCGGGCGGGATAGCGGGGTTCTCTACAATGAGCAGTTCTTC | TRBD2 | TRBJ2-1 | - | TRBV6-1
CASRGQGASYEQYF | TGTGCCAGCAGGGGACAGGGGGCTAGCTACGAGCAGTACTTC | TRBD1 | TRBJ2-7 | - | TRBV6-1
CASSPQGDGYTF | TGTGCCAGCAGCCCCCAGGGCGACGGCTACACCTTC | - | TRBJ1-2 | - | TRBV6-5
CASSPGQLNSPLHF | TGTGCCAGCAGTCCGGGACAGCTTAATTCACCCCTCCACTTT | TRBD1 | TRBJ1-6 | - | TRBV5-5
CATDGAVEGTQYF | TGTGCCACCGATGGGGCGGTGGAAGGGACCCAGTACTTC | - | TRBJ2-5 | - | TRBV24-1
CASSQEGPGGTDTQYF | TGTGCCAGCAGCCAAGAAGGGCCGGGGGGAACAGATACGCAGTATTTT | TRBD2 | TRBJ2-3 | - | TRBV4-2
CASSPAENYGYTF | TGCGCCAGCAGCCCTGCAGAAAACTATGGCTACACCTTC | - | TRBJ1-2 | - | TRBV4-3
CSARDFGRTLLTEAFF | TGCAGTGCTAGAGATTTTGGCAGGACCCTTCTCACTGAAGCTTTCTTT | - | TRBJ1-1 | - | TRBV20-1
CSVQPPLGNEQFF | TGCAGCGTCCAGCCCCCATTGGGGAATGAGCAGTTCTTC | - | TRBJ2-1 | few | TRBV29-1